This T cell receptor beta chain appears in the sequencing data of a study of blood T cell repertoires in COVID-19. Study-wide context: Acute and convalescent COVID-19 specimens originated in the United States, Italy and Spain.

This clone was recorded only once. This CDR3 is 14 amino acids long. Per the germline V gene, CDR1 is SEHNR and CDR2 is FQNEAQ (reference sequence). V was shortened by 7 bases and J by 4 bases, with 17 bases between the two germline ends. The method was immunoSEQ multiplex PCR; TCRdb's version includes in-frame clones alone and lacks a portion of them. Among just over 300,000 clones listed, nearly 90% were seen once. The sample taken for sequencing was PBMCs or T cells enriched from blood (not recorded which). This sequence originates from a woman aged 18 to 35 with acute COVID-19. The chain is built from TRBV7-9 and TRBJ2-7; D not resolved. CDR3 DNA sequence: TGTGCCAGCACCACGATAGTAGGAGCGTACGAGCAGTACTTC. Its translation: CASTTIVGAYEQYF.